The following is a T cell receptor (beta chain) sequence with its context. Antigen: not known. The data are from a study of CXCR3-negative and CXCR3-positive naive CD8 T cells. The germline V gene has CDR1 MNHEY and CDR2 SMNVEV (reference sequence). The length of the CDR3 is 14 residues. Study-wide results and caveats: The study found more hydrophobic TRB CDR3s in CXCR3-positive naive cells than in CXCR3-negative naive cells.

UMI-labeled 5' RACE TRB cDNA libraries were prepared from the cells. TCRdb re-called the 5' RACE reads; one entry per CDR3 protein, DNA not given. The data include tens of thousands of distinct CDR3 sequences; the top ten clones carry almost 0.55%. The sample taken for sequencing was naive CXCR3+ CD8+ T cells from blood. Regarding subset: CD45RO-CCR7+CD27+CD95- naive CD8+ T cells expressing CXCR3 (TNR3+). The source is a human donor in good health. Some clones in this sample may be carry-over from other donors' samples. The chain has TRBV27 and TRBJ1-6; TCRdb lists TRBD1, though no DNA is available to test this call. CDR3 protein: CASSSGGSRSPLHF.